One sample yielded the 32 T cell receptor beta chains listed below, sequenced in a study of shared clonotypes between healthy human individuals. Method: immunoSEQ multiplex PCR; TCRdb's copy keeps in-frame clones and lacks some. This table holds around 2.1 million clones, around 95% found once. Sequences were obtained from naive CD4+ T cells sorted from blood. Regarding subset: CD45RA+ positively selected. All receptors derive from a man aged 18 to 30 in good health.

The chain links TRBV27 to TRBJ1-2, with 8 nucleotides matching TRBD1. V was pared by 0 bases and J by 4 bases, with 7 bases of the junction left unmatched. The CDR3 consists of 16 residues. Germline assignment: CDR1 MNHEY and CDR2 SMNVEV (reference sequence). The CDR3 DNA reads TGTGCCAGCAGTTTATCTCTGGGGACAGGTTTCTATGGCTACACCTTC. This encodes CASSLSLGTGFYGYTF.

The chain is built from TRBV28 and TRBJ2-2; D call uncertain. CDR1 is MDHEN and CDR2 is SYDVKM in the germline V gene. The V and J ends lost 1 base and 4 bases respectively, with 4 bases between them. The CDR3 length is 13 residues. CDR3 bases: TGTGCCAGCAGTTTATTGATCACCGGGGAGCTGTTTTTT. It encodes CASSLLITGELFF.

V gene TRBV27 combines with J gene TRBJ2-6; a weak D match, TRBD1 (5 bases). Trimming shortened V by 2 bases and J by 2 bases, and 13 bases separated the two germline ends. The CDR3 covers 17 residues. Germline loops: CDR1 MNHEY, CDR2 SMNVEV (reference sequence). CDR3 in amino acids: CASSLQGSLAGANVLTF. The CDR3 DNA sequence: TGTGCCAGCAGTTTACAGGGCTCCTTAGCTGGGGCCAACGTCCTGACTTTC.

About this clone itself: A junction end diverges from the germline sequence, so it may reflect a read error. The chain couples TRBV7-7 to TRBJ2-5, with D perhaps matching TRBD2 (5 bases). This CDR3 contains 13 residues. Germline V gene sequence: CDR1 SSHAT, CDR2 FNYEAQ (reference sequence). DNA of the CDR3: TGTGCTAGCAGCCCCCGGGAACGGGAGACCCAGTACTTC. Its protein product is CASSPRERETQYF.

The chain combines TRBV15 with TRBJ2-7, with 7 bases fitting TRBD1. CDR1 and CDR2 from the germline V gene are LNHNV and YYDKDF (reference sequence). Trimming took 3 bases from V and 4 from J; bases not matched to a gene: 6. This CDR3 has 14 residues. The CDR3 sequence is CATSRTGTEYEQYF. In nucleotides, the CDR3 is TGTGCCACCAGCAGGACCGGGACAGAGTACGAGCAGTACTTC.

The chain employs TRBV11-3 and TRBJ2-5, with 12 bases identical to TRBD2. J gave up 1 base and V 5 bases, and 5 bases lay outside the gene matches. The CDR3 is 16 amino acids. Germline V CDR1 and CDR2: SGHNT, YENEEA. The CDR3 DNA is TGTGCCAGCAGCGACCGACTAGCGGGGGCCCAAGAGACCCAGTACTTC. This codes for CASSDRLAGAQETQYF.

The gene calls are TRBV28 and TRBJ2-7, with D possibly matching TRBD1 (9 bases). Between the trimmed V and J ends, which lost 5 bases and 4 bases, there was a span of 21 bases. The CDR3 loop spans 16 amino acids. Germline values: CDR1 MDHEN, CDR2 SYDVKM. The CDR3 region is CASSTGGTGPNYEQYF. The CDR3 coding sequence is TGTGCCAGCAGTACGGGGGGGACAGGGCCAAATTACGAGCAGTACTTC.

The CDR3 is CASSTRGLMGETQYF. CDR3 in DNA: TGTGCCAGCAGCACGAGGGGGTTGATGGGGGAGACCCAGTACTTC. The gene calls are TRBV11-2 and TRBJ2-5; tentative D call: TRBD1 (6 bases). V dropped 5 bases and J dropped 5 bases, with 18 bases sitting between them. Looked up from germline, CDR1 is SGHAT and CDR2 is FQNNGV. CDR3 size: 15 residues.

The J gene is TRBJ1-1, the V gene TRBV6-1; D might be TRBD1 (5 bases). In germline, CDR1 is MNHNS, CDR2 SASEGT. V dropped 11 bases and J dropped 1 base, with 17 bases sitting between them. There are 14 residues in the CDR3. CDR3 residues: CAAHTPGTNTEAFF. The DNA of the CDR3 is TGTGCCGCCCACACCCCCGGGACGAACACTGAAGCTTTCTTT.

The V and J genes are TRBV5-5 and TRBJ2-1; the D gene is possibly TRBD2 (5 bases). The CDR3 has 15 residues. V lost 2 bases and J lost 0, with 9 bases in between. The germline CDR1 and CDR2 sequences are SGHKS and YYEKEE (reference sequence). The CDR3 DNA sequence: TGTGCCAGCAGCTTCGAAGCGGCCTCCTACAATGAGCAGTTCTTC. Protein sequence: CASSFEAASYNEQFF.

The V call is TRBV5-4, the J call TRBJ2-5; the D is unclear. There are 13 residues in the CDR3. Germline CDR1 reads SGHNT; CDR2 reads YYREEE (reference sequence). V was pared by 2 bases and J by 7 bases, with 12 bases between. The CDR3 region is CASSFSEPTTQYF. CDR3 bases: TGTGCCAGCAGCTTCTCCGAGCCCACGACCCAGTACTTC. Full variable domain (rest looked up from reference TRBV5-4 and TRBJ2-5): ETGVTQSPTHLIKTRGQQVTLRCSSQSGHNTVSWYQQALGQGPQFIFQYYREEENGRGNFPPRFSGLQFPNYSSELNVNALELDDSALYLCASSFSEPTTQYFGPGTRLLVL.

CDR3 DNA: TGTGCCAGCAGGGGGCGTCCGGGAGAGCAGTACTTC. Its translation: CASRGRPGEQYF. The chain employs TRBV27 and TRBJ2-7; either TRBD1 or TRBD2 may supply D (5 bases each). The length of the CDR3 is 12 residues. Germline loops: CDR1 MNHEY, CDR2 SMNVEV (reference sequence). V lost 6 bases, J lost 7 bases, and 13 bases lay in between.

CDR3 protein: CASRPTKNENQPQHF. Written as DNA, the CDR3 is TGTGCCAGCAGACCTACAAAAAACGAAAATCAGCCCCAGCATTTT. This chain joins TRBV7-3 and TRBJ1-5; no clear D. The germline CDR1 and CDR2 sequences are SGHTA and FQGTGA. Trimming left V 6 bases short and J 4 bases short, with 16 bases between. The CDR3 covers 15 residues.

The V and J genes are TRBV5-6 and TRBJ1-5; no definite D call. V lost 1 base to trimming and J lost 4 bases, with 9 bases between them. Germline V gene lookup returns CDR1 SGHDT and CDR2 YYEEEE. The CDR3 is 14 residues long. CDR3 sequence: CASSLRRTNQPQHF. DNA of the CDR3: TGTGCCAGCAGCTTGAGACGGACGAATCAGCCCCAGCATTTT.

This clone was seen a handful of times. J is TRBJ1-6 and V is TRBV7-2; the D is unclear. This CDR3 region has 14 residues. V lost 5 bases and J 12 bases, leaving 17 bases between the germline ends. Germline CDR1 reads SGHTA; CDR2 reads FQGNSA. CDR3 bases: TGTGCCAGCAGCACCAAGGGAGGGAGTGGACCCCTCCACTTT. This encodes CASSTKGGSGPLHF.

Concerning this clone itself: The identical CDR3 is also encoded by other nucleotide sequences in the sample. V and J are TRBV6-5 and TRBJ1-2, with D possibly being TRBD1 (6 bases). This CDR3 comprises 13 residues. Germline V gene sequence: CDR1 MNHEY, CDR2 SVGAGI. V shed 5 bases and J shed 4 bases, with 11 bases lying between them. CDR3 in amino acids: CASSRQASYGYTF. The CDR3 DNA reads as TGTGCCAGCAGTCGACAGGCTAGCTATGGCTACACCTTC.

The CDR3 DNA reads TGTGCCAGCAGCGCTGGGGCGGCGAACACCGGGGAGCTGTTTTTT. This translates into CASSAGAANTGELFF. V and J are TRBV9 and TRBJ2-2, with a weak D call TRBD1 (5 bases). Germline V gene lookup returns CDR1 SGDLS and CDR2 YYNGEE. The CDR3 runs to 15 residues. Trimming removed 3 bases at V and 0 bases at J, with 9 bases between. Full variable domain (outside the CDR3, taken from reference TRBV9 and TRBJ2-2): DSGVTQTPKHLITATGQRVTLRCSPRSGDLSVYWYQQSLDQGLQFLIQYYNGEERAKGNILERFSAQQFPDLHSELNLSSLELGDSALYFCASSAGAANTGELFFGEGSRLTVL.

The rearrangement uses TRBV6-5 and TRBJ2-1; TRBD2 matches at 7 bases. The CDR3 length is 15 residues. Germline V gives CDR1 MNHEY, CDR2 SVGAGI. Germline trimming cut 5 bases from V and 4 bases from J; bases unmatched to any gene: 8. CDR3 coding DNA: TGTGCCAGCAGTGCGGGACTACTAATATACAATGAGCAGTTCTTC. Amino acids: CASSAGLLIYNEQFF.

The chain couples TRBV5-1 to TRBJ2-2, with D possibly matching TRBD2 (6 bases). The CDR3 has 15 amino acids. Germline values: CDR1 SGHRS, CDR2 YFSETQ. V shed 5 bases and J shed 0 bases, with 11 bases lying between them. The CDR3 loop is CASRLSGTNTGELFF. The CDR3 coding sequence is TGCGCCAGCAGACTTAGCGGCACGAACACCGGGGAGCTGTTTTTT.

Regarding this clone: Other nucleotide sequences in the sample specify the same CDR3. The chain couples TRBV7-2 to TRBJ1-6; D perhaps matches TRBD1 (5 bases). The CDR3 length is 16 residues. With 2 bases removed from V and 0 bases from J, the gap between germline ends came to 8 bases. The V gene's germline CDR1 is SGHTA and CDR2 FQGNSA. The CDR3 DNA follows: TGTGCCAGCAGCTTAACCGGGGGCTCCTATAATTCACCCCTCCACTTT. This gives the protein CASSLTGGSYNSPLHF.

This rearrangement joins TRBV6-8 to TRBJ2-5; 11 nucleotides match TRBD2. V shed 8 bases, J shed 5 bases, and the junction held 19 bases outside the gene matches. The CDR3 loop spans 18 amino acids. Germline loops: CDR1 MNHGY, CDR2 SAAAGT. The CDR3: CASRDEKVLAGAQETQYF. In DNA form, the CDR3 reads TGTGCCAGCCGGGACGAGAAGGTACTAGCGGGAGCACAGGAGACCCAGTACTTC.

The chain is built from TRBV7-2 and TRBJ2-5; 8 bases fit TRBD1. The CDR3 length is 15 residues. Germline CDR1 is SGHTA and CDR2 is FQGNSA. The junction had 8 bases not matched to a gene; V was cut back by 6 bases and J by 2 bases. In DNA form, the CDR3 reads TGTGCCAGCAGACCTGCAGGGGGCGGTCAAGAGACCCAGTACTTC. This encodes CASRPAGGGQETQYF.

The CDR3 here is CASSQAQGITEAFF. The CDR3 DNA reads as TGTGCCAGCAGCCAAGCACAAGGGATTACTGAAGCTTTCTTT. This rearrangement joins TRBV4-2 to TRBJ1-1; no reliable D call. The CDR3 consists of 14 residues. Trimming left V 1 base short and J 5 bases short, with 11 bases between. Germline V gene data show CDR1 as LGHNA and CDR2 as YNFKEQ.

The V gene is TRBV6-1, the J gene TRBJ1-5; D is ambiguous. This CDR3 has 13 amino acids. V dropped 7 bases and J dropped 4 bases, with 11 bases sitting between them. The germline gives CDR1 MNHNS, CDR2 SASEGT. CDR3 residues: CASMGLGNQPQHF. The CDR3 DNA sequence: TGTGCCAGCATGGGCCTGGGGAATCAGCCCCAGCATTTT.

The rearrangement uses TRBV11-3 and TRBJ2-7; 7 positions agree with TRBD1. The germline V gene encodes CDR1 SGHNT and CDR2 YENEEA. The CDR3 consists of 15 residues. V was clipped by 5 bases and J by 7 bases; unmatched bases: 14. The CDR3 nucleotides are TGTGCCAGCAGCCCAGGACAGGACCTTGGTGGGGAGCAGTACTTC. Translating it yields CASSPGQDLGGEQYF.

The CDR3: CASRRDRHTEAFF. The CDR3, as DNA: TGTGCCAGCCGGCGGGACAGACACACTGAAGCTTTCTTT. V is TRBV6-5 and J is TRBJ1-1, with 7 bases matching TRBD1. The CDR3 length is 13 residues. With V trimmed by 8 bases and J by 3 bases, 6 bases remained unmatched. CDR1 and CDR2 (germline): MNHEY, SVGAGI.

This clone turned up a few times. V is TRBV19 and J is TRBJ2-7, with 7 bases fitting TRBD1. Losses at the gene ends were 6 bases for V and 2 bases for J; bases not matched to a gene: 4. The CDR3 covers 13 residues. Germline assignment: CDR1 LNHDA and CDR2 SQIVND (reference sequence). The chain's CDR3 is CASSDRVTYEQYF. The CDR3 region has the DNA TGTGCCAGTAGCGACAGGGTTACCTACGAGCAGTACTTC.

This sequence joins TRBV5-1 and TRBJ2-5, with TRBD2 identical over 10 bases. After removal of 4 bases from V and 1 base from J, the junction contained 10 bases not matched to a gene. The CDR3 is 17 amino acids. Germline CDR1 reads SGHRS; CDR2 reads YFSETQ. The CDR3 loop is CASSRGGTSVLQETQYF. CDR3 coding DNA: TGCGCCAGCAGCCGTGGTGGGACTAGCGTACTCCAAGAGACCCAGTACTTC.

This rearrangement joins TRBV20-1 to TRBJ1-1, with D unresolved. CDR1 is DFQATT, CDR2 SNEGSKA, per germline (reference sequence). The CDR3 sequence is 9 residues long. The V end was cut by 5 bases, the J end by 11 bases, with 9 bases between. This chain's CDR3 is CSAPNVAFF. The CDR3 bases are TGCAGTGCTCCTAATGTCGCTTTCTTT.

This chain uses TRBV7-2 with TRBJ2-2; 14 bases align to TRBD2. Germline CDR1 and CDR2: SGHTA and FQGNSA. The length of the CDR3 is 18 residues. Unmatched junction bases numbered 5, after V lost 4 bases and J lost 1 base. The CDR3 sequence: CASSSRLAGGLNTGELFF. CDR3 nucleotides: TGTGCCAGCAGCTCCAGACTAGCGGGGGGGCTGAACACCGGGGAGCTGTTTTTT. Variable domain in full (rest from reference TRBV7-2 and TRBJ2-2): GAGVSQSPSNKVTEKGKDVELRCDPISGHTALYWYRQSLGQGLEFLIYFQGNSAPDKSGLPSDRFSAERTGGSVSTLTIQRTQQEDSAVYLCASSSRLAGGLNTGELFFGEGSRLTVL.

The chain employs TRBV5-1 and TRBJ1-1, with D perhaps TRBD1 (6 bases). The germline CDR1 and CDR2 sequences are SGHRS and YFSETQ. The CDR3 has 13 residues. V was cut by 4 bases and J by 6 bases, with 13 bases left in between. The CDR3 region has the DNA TGCGCCAGCAGCGCCAACAGGGCCTCTGAAGCTTTCTTT. It translates to CASSANRASEAFF.

The J gene is TRBJ2-7, the V gene TRBV10-1, with 9 bases matching TRBD2. The length of the CDR3 is 15 residues. V was pared by 6 bases and J by 7 bases, with 13 bases of the junction left unmatched. The germline V gene has CDR1 WNHNN and CDR2 SYGVQD (reference sequence). In DNA form, the CDR3 reads TGCGCCAGCAGGGGGATGGCGGGAGGGCCACGGGAGCAGTACTTC. Residues: CASRGMAGGPREQYF.